This is a list of T cell receptor beta chains from one sample in a study of read filtering for tumor transcriptome and immune sequencing. MiXCR, applied by TCRdb to the reads, yields one record per CDR3 protein. The data contain approximately 90,000 distinct CDR3 sequences, 20% to 25% of them singletons. Material for sequencing was a population of CD138-negative cells sorted from bone marrow. The receptors were gathered from a donor aged 40 or over with multiple myeloma. CDR3s include the opening cysteine and the closing phenylalanine or tryptophan. A D gene is named only where the DNA matches it firmly. The size entry is marked missing in some rows and otherwise reads once, few, many or a size class.

clone_size: many; j_call: TRBJ1-1; d_call: TRBD1; v_call: TRBV20-1; cdr3_aa: CSAISTGVAFF; cdr3_nt: TGCAGTGCTATATCGACAGGGGTAGCTTTCTTT
clone_size: few; j_call: TRBJ1-3; d_call: .; v_call: TRBV2; cdr3_aa: CASSAPGRGGNTIYF; cdr3_nt: TGTGCCAGCAGTGCCCCAGGGCGAGGTGGAAACACCATATATTTT
clone_size: many; j_call: TRBJ1-1; d_call: TRBD1; v_call: TRBV2; cdr3_aa: CAIIRGLGTEAFF; cdr3_nt: TGTGCCATTATAAGGGGGCTGGGAACTGAAGCTTTCTTT
clone_size: many; j_call: TRBJ2-7; d_call: TRBD1; v_call: TRBV20-1; cdr3_aa: CSASSWDRVNYEQYF; cdr3_nt: TGCAGTGCTAGTTCGTGGGACAGGGTGAACTACGAGCAGTACTTC
clone_size: .; j_call: TRBJ1-5; d_call: .; v_call: TRBV5-1; cdr3_aa: CASSLQVNQPQHF; cdr3_nt: TGCGCCAGCAGCTTACAGGTAAATCAGCCCCAGCATTTT
clone_size: .; j_call: TRBJ2-3; d_call: .; v_call: TRBV19; cdr3_aa: CASSSELWASDTQYF; cdr3_nt: TGTGCCAGTAGTTCCGAATTGTGGGCCTCAGATACGCAGTATTTT
clone_size: many; j_call: TRBJ1-1; d_call: .; v_call: TRBV11-2; cdr3_aa: CASSLGRVGTEAFF; cdr3_nt: TGTGCCAGCAGCTTAGGTCGGGTGGGAACTGAAGCTTTCTTT
clone_size: many; j_call: TRBJ2-1; d_call: TRBD2; v_call: TRBV19; cdr3_aa: CASSPTSGGGGEQFF; cdr3_nt: TGTGCCAGTAGCCCGACTAGCGGGGGTGGTGGTGAGCAGTTCTTC
clone_size: many; j_call: TRBJ2-2; d_call: .; v_call: TRBV7-9; cdr3_aa: CASSVGTATGELFF; cdr3_nt: TGTGCCAGCAGCGTAGGGACCGCGACCGGGGAGCTGTTTTTT
clone_size: .; j_call: TRBJ2-4; d_call: TRBD2; v_call: TRBV3-1; cdr3_aa: CASSHLAGGSLQYF; cdr3_nt: TGTGCCAGCAGCCACTTAGCGGGGGGTTCGCTTCAGTACTTC
clone_size: many; j_call: TRBJ1-4; d_call: TRBD1; v_call: TRBV5-1; cdr3_aa: CASSWRDSSEKLFF; cdr3_nt: TGCGCCAGCAGCTGGCGGGACAGTTCCGAAAAACTGTTTTTT
clone_size: .; j_call: TRBJ1-5; d_call: .; v_call: TRBV4-1; cdr3_aa: CASSRERNSNQPQHF; cdr3_nt: TGCGCCAGCAGCCGTGAAAGGAATAGCAATCAGCCCCAGCATTTT
clone_size: many; j_call: TRBJ2-5; d_call: .; v_call: TRBV15; cdr3_aa: CATSRVPGMAETQYF; cdr3_nt: TGTGCCACCAGCAGAGTCCCAGGAATGGCGGAGACCCAGTACTTC
clone_size: .; j_call: TRBJ2-5; d_call: TRBD2; v_call: TRBV5-1; cdr3_aa: CASRLGGSQETQYF; cdr3_nt: TGCGCCAGTAGGCTGGGGGGGTCCCAAGAGACCCAGTACTTC
clone_size: .; j_call: TRBJ2-1; d_call: .; v_call: TRBV5-1; cdr3_aa: CASSLDRGLNEQLF; cdr3_nt: TGCGCCAGCAGCTTGGATAGAGGGTTAAATGAGCAGCTCTTC
clone_size: .; j_call: TRBJ2-5; d_call: .; v_call: TRBV11-2; cdr3_aa: CASSRDRTEEAQYF; cdr3_nt: TGTGCCAGCAGCAGGGACCGAACCGAAGAGGCCCAGTACTTC
clone_size: many; j_call: TRBJ1-1; d_call: .; v_call: TRBV19; cdr3_aa: CASSIGATEAFF; cdr3_nt: TGTGCCAGTAGTATAGGCGCCACTGAAGCTTTCTTT
clone_size: many; j_call: TRBJ2-1; d_call: TRBD1; v_call: TRBV4-1; cdr3_aa: CASSQDDRASYNEQFF; cdr3_nt: TGCGCCAGCAGCCAAGATGACAGGGCTTCCTACAATGAGCAGTTCTTC
clone_size: few; j_call: TRBJ1-5; d_call: .; v_call: TRBV28; cdr3_aa: CASSWRGPSQPQHF; cdr3_nt: TGTGCCAGCAGTTGGAGGGGCCCGAGTCAGCCCCAGCATTTT
clone_size: few; j_call: TRBJ2-5; d_call: .; v_call: TRBV7-9; cdr3_aa: CASSVQKVKETQYF; cdr3_nt: TGTGCCAGCAGCGTGCAGAAGGTGAAAGAGACCCAGTACTTC
clone_size: .; j_call: TRBJ2-5; d_call: .; v_call: TRBV23-1; cdr3_aa: CASSPKHREETQYF; cdr3_nt: TGCGCCAGCAGTCCCAAGCACAGGGAGGAGACCCAGTACTTC
clone_size: .; j_call: TRBJ1-3; d_call: .; v_call: TRBV2; cdr3_aa: CASGSSGNTLYF; cdr3_nt: TGTGCCAGCGGCTCCTCTGGAAACACCTTATATTTT
clone_size: .; j_call: TRBJ1-4; d_call: .; v_call: TRBV5-1; cdr3_aa: CASSLTGPATNEKLFF; cdr3_nt: TGCGCCAGCAGCTTGACAGGACCTGCAACTAATGAAAAACTGTTTTTT
clone_size: once; j_call: TRBJ2-1; d_call: .; v_call: TRBV2; cdr3_aa: CASSDRGEQFF; cdr3_nt: TGTGCCAGCAGTGATAGGGGTGAGCAGTTCTTC
clone_size: few; j_call: TRBJ2-1; d_call: TRBD2; v_call: TRBV5-1; cdr3_aa: CASSFGGGGPYNEQFF; cdr3_nt: TGCGCCAGCAGCTTCGGGGGGGGGGGTCCCTACAATGAGCAGTTCTTC
clone_size: many; j_call: TRBJ2-1; d_call: TRBD2; v_call: TRBV6-5; cdr3_aa: CASTLRGGGNEQFF; cdr3_nt: TGTGCCAGCACCTTGAGAGGCGGGGGGAATGAGCAGTTCTTC
clone_size: many; j_call: TRBJ2-1; d_call: .; v_call: TRBV7-2; cdr3_aa: CASSPQAGYGEQFF; cdr3_nt: TGTGCCAGCAGCCCTCAAGCAGGGTATGGTGAGCAGTTCTTC
clone_size: many; j_call: TRBJ1-2; d_call: .; v_call: TRBV30; cdr3_aa: CAWSVQAYGYTF; cdr3_nt: TGTGCCTGGAGTGTCCAGGCCTATGGCTACACCTTC
clone_size: many; j_call: TRBJ1-1; d_call: .; v_call: TRBV5-1; cdr3_aa: CASSFGEVRNTEAFF; cdr3_nt: TGCGCCAGCAGCTTTGGAGAGGTTCGAAACACTGAAGCTTTCTTT
clone_size: many; j_call: TRBJ1-1; d_call: TRBD1; v_call: TRBV5-1; cdr3_aa: CASSFTGGISEAFF; cdr3_nt: TGCGCCAGCAGCTTCACAGGGGGTATCTCTGAAGCTTTCTTT
clone_size: many; j_call: TRBJ2-1; d_call: .; v_call: TRBV30; cdr3_aa: CAWRTEGGRNEQFF; cdr3_nt: TGTGCCTGGAGAACGGAGGGTGGACGCAATGAGCAGTTCTTC
clone_size: .; j_call: TRBJ1-2; d_call: .; v_call: TRBV15; cdr3_aa: CATSRYGTDGYTF; cdr3_nt: TGTGCCACCAGCAGATACGGGACGGATGGCTACACCTTC
clone_size: .; j_call: TRBJ2-3; d_call: .; v_call: TRBV5-1; cdr3_aa: CASSFRDPVTTDTQYF; cdr3_nt: TGCGCCAGCAGCTTCCGGGACCCCGTTACCACAGATACGCAGTATTTT
clone_size: .; j_call: TRBJ2-1; d_call: TRBD2; v_call: TRBV4-1; cdr3_aa: CASSSLPGGGLLEQFF; cdr3_nt: TGCGCCAGCAGCTCACTACCTGGCGGGGGTTTGCTCGAGCAGTTCTTC
clone_size: few; j_call: TRBJ2-5; d_call: TRBD1; v_call: TRBV19; cdr3_aa: CASSRQGQAKETQYF; cdr3_nt: TGTGCCAGTAGTCGACAGGGGCAGGCTAAAGAGACCCAGTACTTC
clone_size: .; j_call: TRBJ2-7; d_call: .; v_call: TRBV6-5; cdr3_aa: CASSYSRGGYEQYF; cdr3_nt: TGTGCCAGCAGTTACAGCCGCGGCGGGTACGAGCAGTACTTC
clone_size: many; j_call: TRBJ1-1; d_call: .; v_call: TRBV7-2; cdr3_aa: CASSLRAGVRGNAEAFF; cdr3_nt: TGTGCCAGCAGCTTAAGGGCAGGGGTTCGAGGAAACGCTGAAGCTTTCTTT
clone_size: many; j_call: TRBJ1-4; d_call: .; v_call: TRBV6-1; cdr3_aa: CASSDTGHGNEKLFF; cdr3_nt: TGTGCCAGCAGTGACACGGGACACGGTAATGAAAAACTGTTTTTT
clone_size: many; j_call: TRBJ1-2; d_call: TRBD1; v_call: TRBV10-2; cdr3_aa: CASTETRQGSYGYTF; cdr3_nt: TGCGCCAGCACCGAAACTAGACAGGGGAGCTATGGCTACACCTTC
clone_size: .; j_call: TRBJ1-6; d_call: .; v_call: TRBV5-1; cdr3_aa: CASSLVAWRDSPLHF; cdr3_nt: TGCGCCAGCAGCTTGGTAGCCTGGAGAGACTCTCCCCTCCACTTT
clone_size: few; j_call: TRBJ2-3; d_call: .; v_call: TRBV20-1; cdr3_aa: CSASFPDTQYF; cdr3_nt: TGCAGTGCTAGTTTCCCAGATACGCAGTATTTT